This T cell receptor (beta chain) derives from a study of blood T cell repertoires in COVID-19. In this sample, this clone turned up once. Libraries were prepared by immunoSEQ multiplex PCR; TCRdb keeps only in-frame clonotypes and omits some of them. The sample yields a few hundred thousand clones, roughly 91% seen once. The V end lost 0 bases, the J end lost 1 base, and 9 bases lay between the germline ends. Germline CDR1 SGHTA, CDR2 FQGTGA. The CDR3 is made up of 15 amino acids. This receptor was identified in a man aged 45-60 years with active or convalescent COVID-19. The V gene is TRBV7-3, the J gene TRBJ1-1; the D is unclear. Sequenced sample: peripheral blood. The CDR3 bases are TGTGCCAGCAGCTTAACGGAGGGCAGGAACACTGAAGCTTTCTTT. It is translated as CASSLTEGRNTEAFF.